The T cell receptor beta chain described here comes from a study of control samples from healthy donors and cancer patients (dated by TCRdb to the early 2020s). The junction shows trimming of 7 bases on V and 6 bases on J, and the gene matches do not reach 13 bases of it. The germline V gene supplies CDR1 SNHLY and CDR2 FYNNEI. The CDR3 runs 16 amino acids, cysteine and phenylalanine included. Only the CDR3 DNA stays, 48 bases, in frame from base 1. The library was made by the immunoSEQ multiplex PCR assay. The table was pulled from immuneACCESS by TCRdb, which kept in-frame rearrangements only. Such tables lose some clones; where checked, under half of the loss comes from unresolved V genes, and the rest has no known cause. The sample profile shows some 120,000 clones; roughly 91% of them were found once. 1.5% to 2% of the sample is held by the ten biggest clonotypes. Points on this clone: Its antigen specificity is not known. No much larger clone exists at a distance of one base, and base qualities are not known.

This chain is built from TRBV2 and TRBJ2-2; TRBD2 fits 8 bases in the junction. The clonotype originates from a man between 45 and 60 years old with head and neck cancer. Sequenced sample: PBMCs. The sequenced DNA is TGTGCCAGCACGGCGAGGGGACTAGTATGGTCCGGGGAGCTGTTTTTT. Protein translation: CASTARGLVWSGELFF.